This T cell receptor beta chain was sequenced for a study of neurological immune-mediated disorders. Overall study context: The multiple sclerosis group of 34 included roughly 30 relapsing-remitting and 3 secondary progressive patients.

The sample holds a few counts of this clonotype. CDR1 and CDR2 from the germline V gene are SNHLY and FYNNEI. V gave up 4 bases and J gave up 2 bases, with 7 bases separating them. The CDR3 consists of 13 residues. It was by 5'RACE with 10-nucleotide random UMIs that the cDNA was made. Using its own MiXCR run on the 5' RACE reads, TCRdb lists one record per CDR3 protein. This repertoire shows under 60,000 distinct CDR3 sequences, over 3% found once; its top ten account for approximately 5.8%. Unsorted libraries were generated from 2 million PBMCs held at -80 degrees C. This TCR was recovered from a man aged 40-55 years with multiple sclerosis. The sample taken for sequencing was PBMCs. This chain uses TRBV2 with TRBJ2-3; D remains unclear. The CDR3 here is CASSVESTDTQYF. The CDR3 DNA is TGTGCCAGCAGTGTCGAATCCACAGATACGCAGTATTTT.